This T cell receptor (beta chain) was found in a study of blood T cells in healthy people across ages. This clonotype has at least ten counts. Antigen: not known. Sample-barcoded 5' priming and a J-beta primer mix drove a second PCR of about 6 to 12 cycles. Each cDNA molecule was tagged by a template-switch adaptor with 12 random nucleotides. A single record per CDR3 protein comes from TCRdb applying MiXCR to the 5' RACE reads. The sample has about 650,000 distinct CDR3 sequences, roughly half seen once. Study-level points and caveats: Relative to aged donors, long-lived donors carried more naive CD4+ cells and displayed higher diversity. Lack of knowledge of donor CMV status possibly confounded expanded clonotype changes.

The germline V gene has CDR1 MDHEN and CDR2 SYDVKM. There are 14 residues in the CDR3. V was cut by 6 bases and J by 2 bases, with 14 bases left in between. The clonotype comes from a woman of 80 years or more in good health. Sequenced input: blood. This chain connects TRBV28 to TRBJ2-7, with D possibly being TRBD2 (6 bases). The CDR3 sequence: CASSRFGGPYEQYF. The CDR3, as DNA: TGTGCCAGCAGCAGGTTCGGGGGTCCCTACGAGCAGTACTTC. The entire variable domain, with the rest obtained from reference TRBV28 and TRBJ2-7, is as follows: DVKVTQSSRYLVKRTGEKVFLECVQDMDHENMFWYRQDPGLGLRLIYFSYDVKMKEKGDIPEGYSVSREKKERFSLILESASTNQTSMYLCASSRFGGPYEQYFGPGTRLTVT.